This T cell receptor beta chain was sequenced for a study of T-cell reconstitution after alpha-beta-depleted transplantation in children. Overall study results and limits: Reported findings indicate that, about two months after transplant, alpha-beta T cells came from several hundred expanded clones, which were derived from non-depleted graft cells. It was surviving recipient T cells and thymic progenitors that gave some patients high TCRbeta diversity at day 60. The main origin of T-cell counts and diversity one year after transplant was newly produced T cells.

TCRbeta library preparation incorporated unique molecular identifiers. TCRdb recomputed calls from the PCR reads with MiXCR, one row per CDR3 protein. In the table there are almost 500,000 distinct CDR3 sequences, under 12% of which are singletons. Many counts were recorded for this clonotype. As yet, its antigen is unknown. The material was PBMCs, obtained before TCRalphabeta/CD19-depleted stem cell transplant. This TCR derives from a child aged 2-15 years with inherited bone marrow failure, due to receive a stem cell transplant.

In DNA form, the CDR3 reads TGTGCCAGCAGTTTGTTCGGCCAGGAGGAGACCCAGTACTTC. As protein: CASSLFGQEETQYF. V and J are TRBV28 and TRBJ2-5; D unresolved. V was shortened by 3 bases and J by 5 bases, with 13 bases between the two germline ends. The CDR3 sequence is 14 residues long. The germline CDR1 and CDR2 sequences are MDHEN and SYDVKM. Full variable domain (remainder filled in from reference TRBV28 and TRBJ2-5): DVKVTQSSRYLVKRTGEKVFLECVQDMDHENMFWYRQDPGLGLRLIYFSYDVKMKEKGDIPEGYSVSREKKERFSLILESASTNQTSMYLCASSLFGQEETQYFGPGTRLLVL.